This T cell receptor (beta chain) comes out of a study of blood T cells in healthy people across ages. The table lists this clonotype with a count of one. Then a second PCR, running roughly 7 to 11 cycles, was carried out with a sample-barcoded 5' primer and a J-beta primer mix. Each CDR3 protein is one row after TCRdb ran MiXCR on the 5' RACE reads. The sample includes roughly 930,000 distinct CDR3 sequences, about 48% of them seen just once. V was trimmed by 6 bases and J by 0 bases, leaving 14 bases between them. The CDR3 runs to 15 residues. Germline-derived CDR1 and CDR2 are KGHSH and LQKENI. The gene calls are TRBV18 and TRBJ1-2, with no clear D. This receptor was obtained from a man in his thirties or forties in good health. The sequencing input was blood. The CDR3 sequence: CASSRDGQTNYGYTF. CDR3 in DNA: TGTGCCAGCTCGAGGGATGGTCAGACTAACTATGGCTACACCTTC.